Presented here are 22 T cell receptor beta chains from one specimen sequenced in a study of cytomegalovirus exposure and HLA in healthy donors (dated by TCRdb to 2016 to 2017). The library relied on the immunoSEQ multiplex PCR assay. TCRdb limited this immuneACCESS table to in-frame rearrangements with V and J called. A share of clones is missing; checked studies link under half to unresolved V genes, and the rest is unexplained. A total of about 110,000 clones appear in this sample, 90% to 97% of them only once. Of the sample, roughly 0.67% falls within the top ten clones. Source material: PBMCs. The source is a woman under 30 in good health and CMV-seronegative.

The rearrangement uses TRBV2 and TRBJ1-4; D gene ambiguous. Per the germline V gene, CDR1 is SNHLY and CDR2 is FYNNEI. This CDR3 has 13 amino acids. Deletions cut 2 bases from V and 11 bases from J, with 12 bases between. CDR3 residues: CASSEYVGEKLFF. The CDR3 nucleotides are TGTGCCAGCAGTGAATATGTTGGGGAGAAACTGTTTTTT.

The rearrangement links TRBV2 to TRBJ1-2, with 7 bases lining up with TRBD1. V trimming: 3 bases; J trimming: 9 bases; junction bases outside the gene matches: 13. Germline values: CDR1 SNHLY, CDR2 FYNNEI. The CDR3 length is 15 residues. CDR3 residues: CASSEVTGLIPSYTF. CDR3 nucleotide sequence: TGTGCCAGCAGTGAGGTGACAGGGCTAATCCCTAGCTACACCTTC.

The CDR3 loop reads CASRTSGGYEQYF. Written as DNA, the CDR3 is TGTGCCAGCAGGACTAGCGGCGGCTACGAGCAGTACTTC. The chain combines TRBV28 with TRBJ2-7; 9 bases line up with TRBD2. The CDR3 is made up of 13 amino acids. V was pared by 6 bases and J by 3 bases, with 3 bases of the junction left unmatched. CDR1 is MDHEN, CDR2 SYDVKM, per germline. Using reference TRBV28 and TRBJ2-7 for the parts outside the CDR3, the full variable domain is DVKVTQSSRYLVKRTGEKVFLECVQDMDHENMFWYRQDPGLGLRLIYFSYDVKMKEKGDIPEGYSVSREKKERFSLILESASTNQTSMYLCASRTSGGYEQYFGPGTRLTVT.

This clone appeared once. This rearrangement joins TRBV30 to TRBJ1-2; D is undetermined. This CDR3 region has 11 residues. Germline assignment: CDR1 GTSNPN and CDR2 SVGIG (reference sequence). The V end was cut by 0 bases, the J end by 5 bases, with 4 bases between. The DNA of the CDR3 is TGTGCCTGGAGTGTGCAGTATGGCTACACCTTC. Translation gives CAWSVQYGYTF.

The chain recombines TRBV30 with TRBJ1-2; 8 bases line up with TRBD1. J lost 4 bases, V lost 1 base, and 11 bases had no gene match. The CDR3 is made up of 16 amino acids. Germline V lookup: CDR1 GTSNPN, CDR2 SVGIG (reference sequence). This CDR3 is CAWSGTGRLGGYGYTF. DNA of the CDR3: TGTGCCTGGAGTGGGACAGGGCGGCTCGGTGGCTATGGCTACACCTTC.

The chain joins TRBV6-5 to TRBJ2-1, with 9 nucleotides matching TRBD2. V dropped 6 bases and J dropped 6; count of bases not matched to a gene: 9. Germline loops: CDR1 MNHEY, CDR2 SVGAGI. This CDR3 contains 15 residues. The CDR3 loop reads CASRQTRGGANEQFF. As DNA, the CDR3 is TGTGCCAGCAGGCAGACCCGCGGGGGGGCCAATGAGCAGTTCTTC.

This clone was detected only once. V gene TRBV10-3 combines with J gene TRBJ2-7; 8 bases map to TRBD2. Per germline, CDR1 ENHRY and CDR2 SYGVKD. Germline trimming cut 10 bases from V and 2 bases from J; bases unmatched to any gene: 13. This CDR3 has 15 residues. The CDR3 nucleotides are TGTGCCACCGGGGCCCATAGCGGGGTGACCTACGAGCAGTACTTC. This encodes CATGAHSGVTYEQYF.

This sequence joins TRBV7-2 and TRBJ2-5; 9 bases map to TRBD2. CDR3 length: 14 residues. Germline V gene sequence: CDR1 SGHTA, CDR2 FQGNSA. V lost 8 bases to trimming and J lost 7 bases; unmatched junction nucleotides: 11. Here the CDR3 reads CASSPRGGLGTQYF. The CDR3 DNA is TGTGCCAGCTCGCCGCGGGGGGGCTTGGGGACCCAGTACTTC.

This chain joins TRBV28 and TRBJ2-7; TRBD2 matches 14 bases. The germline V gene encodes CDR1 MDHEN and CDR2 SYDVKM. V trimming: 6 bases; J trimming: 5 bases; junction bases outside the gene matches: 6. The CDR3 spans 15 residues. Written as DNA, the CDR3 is TGTGCCAGCAGACCGACTAGCGGGGGGGCCCACGAGCAGTACTTC. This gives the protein CASRPTSGGAHEQYF.

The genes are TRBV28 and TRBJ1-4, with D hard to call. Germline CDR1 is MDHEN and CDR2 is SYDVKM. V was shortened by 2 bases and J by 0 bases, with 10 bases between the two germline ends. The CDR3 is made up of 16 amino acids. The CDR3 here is CASSLDVRTTNEKLFF. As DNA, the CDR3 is TGTGCCAGCAGTTTAGACGTGAGGACAACTAATGAAAAACTGTTTTTT. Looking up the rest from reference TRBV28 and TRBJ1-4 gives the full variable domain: DVKVTQSSRYLVKRTGEKVFLECVQDMDHENMFWYRQDPGLGLRLIYFSYDVKMKEKGDIPEGYSVSREKKERFSLILESASTNQTSMYLCASSLDVRTTNEKLFFGSGTQLSVL.

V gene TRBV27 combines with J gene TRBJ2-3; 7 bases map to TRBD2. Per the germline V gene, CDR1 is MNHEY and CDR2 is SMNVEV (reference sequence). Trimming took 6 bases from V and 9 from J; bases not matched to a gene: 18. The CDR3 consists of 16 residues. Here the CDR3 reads CASRQLPGLSDATQYF. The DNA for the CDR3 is TGTGCCAGCAGACAACTTCCGGGACTATCAGATGCCACGCAGTATTTT.

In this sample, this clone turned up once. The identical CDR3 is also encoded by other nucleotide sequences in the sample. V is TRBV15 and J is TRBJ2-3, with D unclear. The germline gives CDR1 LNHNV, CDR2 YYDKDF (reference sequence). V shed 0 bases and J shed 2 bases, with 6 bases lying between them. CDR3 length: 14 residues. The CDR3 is CATSRDRDTDTQYF. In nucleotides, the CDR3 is TGTGCCACCAGCAGAGATAGAGACACAGATACGCAGTATTTT.

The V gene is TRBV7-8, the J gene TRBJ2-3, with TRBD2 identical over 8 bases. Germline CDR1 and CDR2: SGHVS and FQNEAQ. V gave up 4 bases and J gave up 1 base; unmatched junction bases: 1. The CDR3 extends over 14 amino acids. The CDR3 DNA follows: TGTGCCAGCAGCTCGGGGGGGGGCACAGATACGCAGTATTTT. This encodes CASSSGGGTDTQYF.

The CDR3 loop is CASSDNLPEGHPETQYF. The CDR3 bases are TGTGCCAGCAGTGATAACCTTCCCGAGGGCCACCCAGAGACCCAGTACTTC. This chain connects TRBV6-1 to TRBJ2-5; D is perhaps TRBD2 (5 bases). Between the trimmed V and J ends, which lost 3 bases and 4 bases, there was a span of 21 bases. The CDR3 loop spans 17 amino acids. The V gene's germline CDR1 is MNHNS and CDR2 SASEGT.

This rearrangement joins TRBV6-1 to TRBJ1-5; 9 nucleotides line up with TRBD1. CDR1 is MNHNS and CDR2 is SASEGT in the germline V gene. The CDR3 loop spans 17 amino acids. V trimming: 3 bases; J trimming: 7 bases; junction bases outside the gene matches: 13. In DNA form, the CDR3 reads TGTGCCAGCAGTGACGAAAGGACCGGGACAGGGATCCAGCCCCAGCATTTT. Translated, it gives CASSDERTGTGIQPQHF.

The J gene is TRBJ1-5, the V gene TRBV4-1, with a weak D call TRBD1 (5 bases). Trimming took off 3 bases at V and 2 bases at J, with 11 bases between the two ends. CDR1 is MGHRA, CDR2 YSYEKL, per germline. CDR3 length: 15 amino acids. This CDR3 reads CASSQGEGGNQPQHF. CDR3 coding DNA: TGCGCCAGCAGCCAGGGGGAGGGCGGCAATCAGCCCCAGCATTTT.

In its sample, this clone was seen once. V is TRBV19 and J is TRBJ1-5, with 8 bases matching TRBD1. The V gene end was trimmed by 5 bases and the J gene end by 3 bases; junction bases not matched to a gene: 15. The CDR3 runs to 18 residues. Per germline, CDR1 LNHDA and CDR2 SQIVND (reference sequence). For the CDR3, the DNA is TGTGCCAGTAGTGGGTCGGTCAGGGGGCGCGAACCCAATCAGCCCCAGCATTTT. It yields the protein CASSGSVRGREPNQPQHF.

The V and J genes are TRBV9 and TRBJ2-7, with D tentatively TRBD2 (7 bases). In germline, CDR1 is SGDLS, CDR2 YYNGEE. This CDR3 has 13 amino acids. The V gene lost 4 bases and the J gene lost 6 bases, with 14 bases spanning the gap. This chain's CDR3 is CASSSGGASEQYF. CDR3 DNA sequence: TGTGCCAGCAGCTCTGGGGGGGCTAGCGAGCAGTACTTC.

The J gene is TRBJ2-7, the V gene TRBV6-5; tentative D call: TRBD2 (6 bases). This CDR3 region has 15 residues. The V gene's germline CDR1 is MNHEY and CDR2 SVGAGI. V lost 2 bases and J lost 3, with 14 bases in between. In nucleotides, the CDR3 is TGTGCCAGCAGTTACCGGGGTAGCGGTGACTACGAGCAGTACTTC. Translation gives CASSYRGSGDYEQYF.

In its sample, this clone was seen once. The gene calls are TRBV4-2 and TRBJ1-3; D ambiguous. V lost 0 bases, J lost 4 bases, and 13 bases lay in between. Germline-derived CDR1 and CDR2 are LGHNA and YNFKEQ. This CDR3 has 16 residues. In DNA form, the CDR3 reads TGTGCCAGCAGCCAAGAGGTAACAGCAATCGGAAACACCATATATTTT. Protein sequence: CASSQEVTAIGNTIYF.

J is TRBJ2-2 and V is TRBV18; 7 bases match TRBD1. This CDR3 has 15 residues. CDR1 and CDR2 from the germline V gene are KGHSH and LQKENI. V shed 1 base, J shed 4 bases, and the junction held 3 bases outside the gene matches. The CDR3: CASSPQGQSTGELFF. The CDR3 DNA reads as TGTGCCAGCTCACCACAGGGACAGAGCACCGGGGAGCTGTTTTTT.

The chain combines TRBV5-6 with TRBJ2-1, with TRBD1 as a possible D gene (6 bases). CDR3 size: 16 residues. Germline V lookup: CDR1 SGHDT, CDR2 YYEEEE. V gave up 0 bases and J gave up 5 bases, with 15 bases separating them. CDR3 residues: CASSLVRQGLDNEQFF. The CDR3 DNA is TGTGCCAGCAGCTTGGTTCGCCAGGGGCTGGACAATGAGCAGTTCTTC.